This TCR beta chain is from a study of tumor T cells in aggressive B-cell lymphoma. Only in-frame clones appear in the TCRdb table, and some are missing; sequencing was by immunoSEQ multiplex PCR. This table has approximately 3,100 clones, around 82% appearing once. This clone showed up just a few times. Sequenced input: tumor tissue. The receptor was isolated from an adult with diffuse large B cell lymphoma.

DNA for the CDR3: TGTGCCAGCAGCCAGGTAAACAGGTTCTCTGGAAACACCATATATTTT. As protein: CASSQVNRFSGNTIYF. The rearrangement links TRBV4-2 to TRBJ1-3; weak D call: TRBD1 (5 bases). Germline V lookup: CDR1 LGHNA, CDR2 YNFKEQ. Trimming took 3 bases from V and 0 from J, leaving 12 bases between them. The CDR3 runs 16 residues.